A single sample is the source of the 5 T cell receptor beta chains below, sequenced in a study of shared clonotypes between healthy human individuals. Sequencing used immunoSEQ multiplex PCR; TCRdb keeps in-frame clones, though not all of them. The data show 950,000 to 1,300,000 clones, approximately 70% seen once. The sequencing input was memory CD4+ T cells sorted from blood. Subset defined: CD45RA-negative fraction. All receptors derive from a young man in good health.

This clone was recorded once. The identical CDR3 is also encoded by other nucleotide sequences in the sample. V gene TRBV5-1 combines with J gene TRBJ1-2; D is unclear. Germline V gene data show CDR1 as SGHRS and CDR2 as YFSETQ. The CDR3 is 14 amino acids. V shed 0 bases and J shed 4 bases, with 10 bases lying between them. The CDR3, as DNA: TGCGCCAGCAGCTTGGACGCAGGCGGCTATGGCTACACCTTC. This codes for CASSLDAGGYGYTF.

The chain is built from TRBV6-5 and TRBJ1-2, with 8 bases aligning to TRBD1. After removal of 5 bases from V and 7 bases from J, the junction contained 6 bases not matched to a gene. The CDR3 loop spans 13 amino acids. In germline, CDR1 is MNHEY, CDR2 SVGAGI. The CDR3 nucleotides are TGTGCCAGCAGTAACGGACAGGGCGGTGGCTACACCTTC. This sequence encodes CASSNGQGGGYTF.

The CDR3: CASGLVAGFQETQYF. Here the CDR3 DNA reads TGTGCTAGTGGTTTGGTCGCTGGATTTCAAGAGACCCAGTACTTC. V and J are TRBV12-5 and TRBJ2-5; D unclear. This CDR3 has 15 amino acids. From germline, CDR1 is LGHNT and CDR2 FRNRAP. V was clipped by 0 bases and J by 2 bases, with 10 bases between them.

This clone was seen only a few times. The V call is TRBV11-2, the J call TRBJ1-3; D remains unclear. Trimming cost V 5 bases and J 5 bases, with 13 bases left between them. The CDR3 has 14 residues. Germline CDR1 and CDR2: SGHAT and FQNNGV. CDR3 sequence reads: CASSLASGRNTIYF. As DNA, the CDR3 is TGTGCCAGCAGCCTGGCGTCTGGGAGAAACACCATATATTTT. The whole variable domain, remainder taken from reference TRBV11-2 and TRBJ1-3, is EAGVAQSPRYKIIEKRQSVAFWCNPISGHATLYWYQQILGQGPKLLIQFQNNGVVDDSQLPKDRFSAERLKGVDSTLKIQPAKLEDSAVYLCASSLASGRNTIYFGEGSWLTVV.

The chain has TRBV5-1 and TRBJ2-2; 9 bases agree with TRBD1. The germline V gene encodes CDR1 SGHRS and CDR2 YFSETQ. The CDR3 is 16 amino acids. With V trimmed by 6 bases and J by 3 bases, 9 bases remained unmatched. The CDR3 spells CASTAGTGYDTGELFF. The DNA for the CDR3 is TGCGCCAGCACCGCCGGGACAGGGTACGACACCGGGGAGCTGTTTTTT.